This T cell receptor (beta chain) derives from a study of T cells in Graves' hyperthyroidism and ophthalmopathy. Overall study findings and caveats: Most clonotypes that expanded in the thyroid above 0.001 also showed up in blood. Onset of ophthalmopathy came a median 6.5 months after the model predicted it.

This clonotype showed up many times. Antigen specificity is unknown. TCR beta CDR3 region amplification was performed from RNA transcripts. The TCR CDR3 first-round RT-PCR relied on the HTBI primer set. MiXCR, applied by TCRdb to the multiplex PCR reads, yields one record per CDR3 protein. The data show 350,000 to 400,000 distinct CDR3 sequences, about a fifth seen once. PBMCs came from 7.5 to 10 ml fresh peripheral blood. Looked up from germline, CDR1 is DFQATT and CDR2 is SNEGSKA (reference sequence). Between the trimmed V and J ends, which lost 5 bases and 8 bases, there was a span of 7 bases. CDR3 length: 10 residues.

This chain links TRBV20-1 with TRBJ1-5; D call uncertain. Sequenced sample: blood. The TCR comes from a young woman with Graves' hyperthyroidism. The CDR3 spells CSAGPKPQHF. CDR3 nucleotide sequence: TGCAGTGCTGGCCCCAAGCCCCAGCATTTT.